The 11 T cell receptor beta chains in this list originate from one sample, sequenced in a study of cytomegalovirus exposure and HLA in healthy donors. Primers included in the PCR were 60 Vbeta and 13 Jbeta primers. Here immunoSEQ multiplex PCR was the method, and the copy in TCRdb shows in-frame clones only, minus some. The repertoire holds under 150,000 clones, with about 79% as singletons. Specimen: PBMCs. Every receptor here comes from a man aged 50 or older in good health and CMV-seronegative.

The V and J genes are TRBV27 and TRBJ2-3; 12 bases are shared with TRBD2. The V gene end was trimmed by 7 bases and the J gene end by 4 bases; junction bases not matched to a gene: 9. Per the germline V gene, CDR1 is MNHEY and CDR2 is SMNVEV (reference sequence). The CDR3 length is 16 residues. CDR3 protein: CASNAYASGGADTQYF. CDR3 nucleotide sequence: TGTGCCAGCAATGCATATGCTAGCGGGGGGGCAGATACGCAGTATTTT.

The rearrangement joins TRBV5-5 to TRBJ1-2; weak D call: TRBD1 (5 bases). This CDR3 is 15 amino acids long. The germline V gene has CDR1 SGHKS and CDR2 YYEKEE (reference sequence). V shed 4 bases and J shed 6 bases, with 19 bases lying between them. The CDR3 loop reads CASSPPGRTKNGYTF. The CDR3, as DNA: TGTGCCAGCAGCCCACCGGGACGGACTAAGAATGGCTACACCTTC.

The chain is built from TRBV2 and TRBJ1-6; TRBD1 is a possible D gene (5 bases). CDR3 length: 18 residues. Germline lookup yields CDR1 SNHLY and CDR2 FYNNEI. The V end was cut by 2 bases, the J end by 9 bases, with 23 bases between. The CDR3 DNA reads TGTGCCAGCAGTGAATTAGGAGCTTTGGGGGGAGTGGGTTCACCCCTCCACTTT. It is translated as CASSELGALGGVGSPLHF.

The chain combines TRBV4-1 with TRBJ2-5; 10 bases map to TRBD2. Germline loops: CDR1 MGHRA, CDR2 YSYEKL. Losses at the gene ends were 1 base for V and 6 bases for J; bases not matched to a gene: 8. CDR3 length: 16 amino acids. CDR3 region: CASSQGITSGVQTQYF. The CDR3 nucleotides read TGCGCCAGCAGCCAAGGGATAACTAGCGGGGTCCAGACCCAGTACTTC.

The chain employs TRBV6-1 and TRBJ1-2; no reliable D call. The ends were cut back, 6 bases at V and 0 bases at J, with 11 bases in the middle. Germline values: CDR1 MNHNS, CDR2 SASEGT. The CDR3 is made up of 14 amino acids. The CDR3: CASRKEKANYGYTF. The CDR3 nucleotides read TGTGCCAGCAGGAAGGAGAAGGCTAACTATGGCTACACCTTC.

V and J are TRBV6-4 and TRBJ2-3; 8 positions agree with TRBD2. The CDR3 is 15 amino acids. The J segment lost 0 bases and the V segment lost 5 bases, leaving 4 bases of the junction unmatched. Germline loops: CDR1 MRHNA, CDR2 SNTAGT. The CDR3 loop reads CASSLTSASTDTQYF. CDR3 sequence (DNA): TGTGCCAGCAGTCTGACTAGCGCTAGCACAGATACGCAGTATTTT.

J is TRBJ2-5 and V is TRBV4-1; 7 positions match TRBD2. The CDR3 extends over 13 amino acids. CDR1 MGHRA and CDR2 YSYEKL come from the germline V gene. J gave up 13 bases and V 0 bases, and 8 bases lay outside the gene matches. The CDR3 bases are TGCGCCAGCAGCCAAGATGGGCTAGCGGAAAGGTACTTC. Encoded protein: CASSQDGLAERYF.

The chain combines TRBV7-8 with TRBJ1-2; D remains unclear. The CDR3 has 14 amino acids. CDR1 and CDR2 (germline): SGHVS, FQNEAQ. The V end was cut by 2 bases, the J end by 1 base, with 8 bases between. CDR3 protein: CASSLYESNYGYTF. The DNA for the CDR3 is TGTGCCAGCAGCTTATACGAGAGTAACTATGGCTACACCTTC.

This rearrangement joins TRBV7-9 to TRBJ2-1; 10 positions match TRBD1. This CDR3 spans 15 amino acids. Germline V gene lookup returns CDR1 SEHNR and CDR2 FQNEAQ (reference sequence). Unmatched junction bases numbered 3, after V lost 1 base and J lost 6 bases. CDR3 loop: CASSLGGDRGNEQFF. In DNA form, the CDR3 reads TGTGCCAGCAGCTTAGGAGGGGACAGGGGCAATGAGCAGTTCTTC.

The gene calls are TRBV29-1 and TRBJ2-1, with 9 bases identical to TRBD1. The CDR3 has 15 residues. V lost 7 bases to trimming and J lost 5 bases; unmatched junction nucleotides: 12. CDR1 is SQVTM and CDR2 is ANQGSEA in the germline V gene. CDR3 sequence: CSAEELDRGNNEQFF. The CDR3 nucleotides are TGCAGCGCCGAGGAATTGGACAGGGGAAACAATGAGCAGTTCTTC.

This chain uses TRBV2 with TRBJ1-6, with TRBD1 as a possible D gene (6 bases). Judging by the DNA end, TRBJ2-2 fits better; the J call may be wrong. This CDR3 is 11 amino acids long. CDR1 is SNHLY, CDR2 FYNNEI, per germline. The CDR3 here is CASRGTGHLFF. Written as DNA, the CDR3 is TGTGCCAGCAGAGGAACGGGACACCTGTTTTTT.